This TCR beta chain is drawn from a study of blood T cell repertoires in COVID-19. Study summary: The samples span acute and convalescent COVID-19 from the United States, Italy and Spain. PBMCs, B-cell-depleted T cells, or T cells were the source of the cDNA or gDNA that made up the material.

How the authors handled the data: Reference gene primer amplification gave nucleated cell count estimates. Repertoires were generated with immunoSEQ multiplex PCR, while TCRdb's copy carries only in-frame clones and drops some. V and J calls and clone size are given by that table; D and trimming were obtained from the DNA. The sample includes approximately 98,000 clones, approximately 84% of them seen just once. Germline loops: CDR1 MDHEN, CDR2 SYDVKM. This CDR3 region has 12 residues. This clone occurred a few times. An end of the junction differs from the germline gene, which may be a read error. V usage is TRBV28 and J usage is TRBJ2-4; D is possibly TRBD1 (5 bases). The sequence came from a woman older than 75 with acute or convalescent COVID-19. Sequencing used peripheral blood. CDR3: CASSLPDTTPNF. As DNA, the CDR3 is TGTGCCAGCAGTTTGCCGGACACGACCCCTAACTTC.